The next 17 T cell receptor beta chains were all read from a single sample in a study of blood T cell repertoires in COVID-19. Here immunoSEQ multiplex PCR was the method, and the copy in TCRdb shows in-frame clones only, minus some. The sample carries 250,000 or so clones, approximately 91% recorded once. Sequenced: peripheral blood. The receptors here all came from an older woman with acute or convalescent COVID-19.

This rearrangement joins TRBV28 to TRBJ2-3; TRBD1 might be the D (6 bases). Between the trimmed V and J ends, which lost 3 bases and 1 base, there was a span of 11 bases. The length of the CDR3 is 15 residues. Germline V gene sequence: CDR1 MDHEN, CDR2 SYDVKM. The CDR3 DNA sequence: TGTGCCAGCAGTTTGTGGGGGCTGCGCACAGATACGCAGTATTTT. Translation: CASSLWGLRTDTQYF.

The chain recombines TRBV29-1 with TRBJ2-4, with D perhaps matching TRBD1 (6 bases). Germline CDR1 is SQVTM and CDR2 is ANQGSEA. V was clipped by 4 bases and J by 0 bases, with 10 bases between them. This CDR3 has 14 amino acids. CDR3 sequence (DNA): TGCAGCGTTGGTACAGGGCTAGCCAAAAACATTCAGTACTTC. It is translated as CSVGTGLAKNIQYF.

The J gene is TRBJ1-1, the V gene TRBV6-2 or TRBV6-3; TRBD1 matches at 7 bases. The CDR3 is made up of 15 amino acids. V shed 4 bases and J 6 bases; nucleotides not matched to a gene: 11. CDR1 and CDR2 (germline): MNHEY, SVGEGT. CDR3 DNA sequence: TGTGCCAGCAGTTCCGACAGGGTAATCTATCCTGAAGCTTTCTTT. Protein: CASSSDRVIYPEAFF.

This chain joins TRBV19 and TRBJ1-2; 7 bases agree with TRBD1. This CDR3 contains 14 residues. From germline, CDR1 is LNHDA and CDR2 SQIVND (reference sequence). Trimming took 5 bases from V and 1 from J; bases not matched to a gene: 4. The CDR3 coding sequence is TGTGCCAGTAGTCCCGGGACAGTTAACTATGGCTACACCTTC. This sequence encodes CASSPGTVNYGYTF.

The chain combines TRBV6-5 with TRBJ1-3, with TRBD1 matching over 7 bases. After removal of 4 bases from V and 2 bases from J, the junction contained 2 bases not matched to a gene. CDR1 is MNHEY and CDR2 is SVGAGI in the germline V gene. CDR3 length: 14 residues. In DNA, the CDR3 is TGTGCCAGCAGTTTTCAGGGGGCTGGAAACACCATATATTTT. Protein sequence: CASSFQGAGNTIYF.

The chain employs TRBV5-6 and TRBJ1-1, with D maybe TRBD1 (6 bases). CDR3 length equals 14 residues. V was shortened by 6 bases and J by 1 base, with 13 bases between the two germline ends. CDR1 and CDR2 from the germline V gene are SGHDT and YYEEEE. The DNA of the CDR3 is TGTGCCAGCACCTTTGGGGACAAGAACACTGAAGCTTTCTTT. It translates to CASTFGDKNTEAFF.

The chain uses TRBV5-1 and TRBJ2-2; D may be TRBD2 (5 bases). Germline lookup yields CDR1 SGHRS and CDR2 YFSETQ. This CDR3 has 16 residues. V was shortened by 0 bases and J by 4 bases, with 13 bases between the two germline ends. The CDR3 is CASSLGGGLLTGELFF. In DNA, the CDR3 is TGCGCCAGCAGCTTGGGCGGCGGGCTGCTCACCGGGGAGCTGTTTTTT.

The gene calls are TRBV5-1 and TRBJ2-7; 7 positions agree with TRBD1. Trimming at V came to 0 bases and at J to 1 base, leaving 4 bases not matched to a gene. This CDR3 spans 15 amino acids. Germline loops: CDR1 SGHRS, CDR2 YFSETQ. CDR3 region: CASSLALGQSYEQYF. DNA for the CDR3: TGCGCCAGCAGCTTGGCCTTGGGACAGTCCTACGAGCAGTACTTC.

The V call is TRBV6-2 or TRBV6-3, the J call TRBJ2-1; 11 bases fit TRBD2. V shed 5 bases and J 7 bases; nucleotides not matched to a gene: 4. Per germline, CDR1 MNHEY and CDR2 SVGEGT. The CDR3 runs to 14 residues. The CDR3 sequence: CASSNSGRVNEQFF. The CDR3 coding sequence is TGTGCCAGCAGTAATAGCGGGAGGGTTAATGAGCAGTTCTTC.

CDR3 sequence reads: CASRHTSGYNYGYTF. CDR3 coding DNA: TGTGCCAGCAGACACACATCGGGTTACAACTATGGCTACACCTTC. The chain carries TRBV21-1 and TRBJ1-2. TRBV21-1 is shown as a pseudogene. The CDR3 sequence is 15 residues long.

This chain joins TRBV28 and TRBJ1-4; 8 bases align to TRBD1. Trimming cost V 5 bases and J 10 bases; bases outside gene matches: 15. The CDR3 consists of 16 residues. Germline values: CDR1 MDHEN, CDR2 SYDVKM. The CDR3 here is CASSQPRGQANGKLFF. The DNA of the CDR3 is TGTGCCAGCAGTCAGCCCAGGGGGCAAGCCAACGGAAAACTGTTTTTT.

This chain joins TRBV3-1 (or the pseudogene TRBV3-2) and TRBJ2-7; possible D gene TRBD1, 6 bases. V gave up 7 bases and J gave up 6 bases, with 16 bases separating them. This CDR3 spans 13 amino acids. Germline V gene sequence: CDR1 LGHDT, CDR2 YNNKEL (reference sequence). CDR3 protein: CASTRKGVGEQYF. CDR3 coding DNA: TGTGCCAGCACCCGTAAGGGGGTCGGCGAGCAGTACTTC.

V is TRBV6-1 and J is TRBJ2-3; D is perhaps TRBD1 (5 bases). Germline-derived CDR1 and CDR2 are MNHNS and SASEGT. Trimming pared 1 base from V and 2 bases from J, leaving 13 bases between. CDR3 length equals 16 residues. The CDR3 here is CASSEGWGLATDTQYF. CDR3 bases: TGTGCCAGCAGTGAAGGCTGGGGCTTAGCCACAGATACGCAGTATTTT.

This chain links TRBV10-3 with TRBJ1-3; a possible D gene is TRBD1 (6 bases). Germline lookup yields CDR1 ENHRY and CDR2 SYGVKD. V was clipped by 8 bases and J by 2 bases, with 13 bases between them. The CDR3 runs 14 residues. The CDR3 spells CAIDQGGTGNTIYF. The CDR3 nucleotides are TGTGCCATCGACCAAGGGGGAACTGGAAACACCATATATTTT.

This clone is a singleton in its sample. The chain is built from TRBV28 and TRBJ1-5; TRBD1 aligns across 9 bases. V shed 5 bases and J 7 bases; nucleotides not matched to a gene: 9. The CDR3 contains 15 residues. The germline CDR1 and CDR2 sequences are MDHEN and SYDVKM. The CDR3 sequence is CASSLTGGDTQPQHF. CDR3 DNA sequence: TGTGCCAGCAGTCTAACAGGGGGCGACACACAGCCCCAGCATTTT.

The rearrangement uses TRBV7-6 and TRBJ2-7; perhaps TRBD2 as D (6 bases). CDR3 length: 14 amino acids. Germline V gene sequence: CDR1 SGHVS, CDR2 FNYEAQ. Trimming took 4 bases from V and 9 from J, leaving 19 bases between them. CDR3 sequence: CASSSGARAGRQYF. DNA of the CDR3: TGTGCCAGCAGCTCGGGAGCGAGGGCAGGGAGGCAGTACTTC.

The gene calls are TRBV5-1 and TRBJ2-6; a weak D match, TRBD1 (6 bases). There are 15 residues in the CDR3. V was cut by 5 bases and J by 0 bases, with 9 bases left in between. Germline V gene lookup returns CDR1 SGHRS and CDR2 YFSETQ. CDR3 sequence reads: CASRQGGSGANVLTF. In DNA form, the CDR3 reads TGCGCCAGCAGACAAGGGGGCTCTGGGGCCAACGTCCTGACTTTC. Supplemented by reference TRBV5-1 and TRBJ2-6, the full variable domain reads KAGVTQTPRYLIKTRGQQVTLSCSPISGHRSVSWYQQTPGQGLQFLFEYFSETQRNKGNFPGRFSGRQFSNSRSEMNVSTLELGDSALYLCASRQGGSGANVLTFGAGSRLTVL.